The entry below describes one T cell receptor (beta chain). This CDR3 region has 18 residues. These data originate in a study of blood T cell repertoires in COVID-19. For the study at large: Sites across the United States, Italy and Spain contributed samples from acute and convalescent COVID-19. PBMCs, B-cell-depleted T cells, or T cells provided the cDNA or gDNA that made up the material.

The authors' processing: The assay estimated nucleated cells by amplifying reference gene primers. TCRdb's table, derived via immunoSEQ multiplex PCR, lists solely in-frame clones and lacks some. V and J calls and clone size are given by that table; D and trimming were obtained from the DNA. The sample gives some 240,000 clones, 84% of which show up once; around 1.5% is in the top ten. Sequencing used peripheral blood. The TCR comes from a middle-aged woman who had recovered from COVID-19. V and J are TRBV21-1 and TRBJ2-7; TRBD2, the table's D call, was not compared with the DNA. TRBV21-1 is tagged as a pseudogene. The CDR3 coding sequence is TGTGCCAGCAGCAAGGGCGGGGGACTAGCGTTACCTTCCTACGAGCAGTACTTC. Residues: CASSKGGGLALPSYEQYF.